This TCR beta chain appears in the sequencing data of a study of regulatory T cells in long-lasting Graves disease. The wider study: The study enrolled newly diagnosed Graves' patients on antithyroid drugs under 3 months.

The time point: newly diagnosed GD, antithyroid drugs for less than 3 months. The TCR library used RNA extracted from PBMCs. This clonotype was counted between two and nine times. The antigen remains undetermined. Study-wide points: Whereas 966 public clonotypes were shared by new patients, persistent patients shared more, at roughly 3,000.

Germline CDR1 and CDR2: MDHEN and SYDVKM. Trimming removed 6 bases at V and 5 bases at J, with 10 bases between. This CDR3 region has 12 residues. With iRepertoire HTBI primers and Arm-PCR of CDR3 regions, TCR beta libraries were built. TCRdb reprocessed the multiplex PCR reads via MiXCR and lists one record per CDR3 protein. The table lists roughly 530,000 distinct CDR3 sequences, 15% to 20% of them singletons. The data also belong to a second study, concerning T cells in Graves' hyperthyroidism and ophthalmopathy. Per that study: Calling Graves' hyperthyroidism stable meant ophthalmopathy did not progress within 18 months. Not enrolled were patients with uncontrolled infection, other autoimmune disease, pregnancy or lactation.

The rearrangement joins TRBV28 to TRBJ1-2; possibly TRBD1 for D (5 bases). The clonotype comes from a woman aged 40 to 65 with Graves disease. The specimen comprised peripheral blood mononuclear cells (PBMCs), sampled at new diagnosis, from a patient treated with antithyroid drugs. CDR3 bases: TGTGCCAGCAGGGCGTCAGGGTATGGCTACACCTTC. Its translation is CASRASGYGYTF.